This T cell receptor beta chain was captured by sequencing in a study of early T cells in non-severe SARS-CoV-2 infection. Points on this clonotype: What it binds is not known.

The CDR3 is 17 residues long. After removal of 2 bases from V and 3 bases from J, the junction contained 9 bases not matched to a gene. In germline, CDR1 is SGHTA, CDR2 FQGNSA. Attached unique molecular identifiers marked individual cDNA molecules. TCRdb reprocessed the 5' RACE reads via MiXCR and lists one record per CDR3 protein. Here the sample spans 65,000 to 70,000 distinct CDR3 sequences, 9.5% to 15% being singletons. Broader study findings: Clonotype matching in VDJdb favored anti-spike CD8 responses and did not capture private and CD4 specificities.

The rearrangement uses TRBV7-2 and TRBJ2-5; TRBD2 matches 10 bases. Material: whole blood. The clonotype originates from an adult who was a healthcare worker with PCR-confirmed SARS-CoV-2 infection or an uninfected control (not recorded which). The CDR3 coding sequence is TGTGCCAGCAGCTTATCCCCCCCTAGCGGGGGCAAAGAGACCCAGTACTTC. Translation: CASSLSPPSGGKETQYF.